A selection of T cell receptor beta chains follows, all from one sample in a study of vaccination effects on CD4 cells after COVID-19. What these receptors recognize is not known. The data were produced by immunoSEQ multiplex PCR, yet TCRdb's version contains in-frame clones alone and is incomplete. This sample has tens of thousands of clones, with around 77% found just once. Sequences were derived from CD4+ T cells from PBMCs cultured without peptide, sampled before COVID-19 vaccination. The receptors here all came from a human donor who received a COVID-19 vaccine. The CDR3 runs from the conserved cysteine through the conserved F or W. Each record gives: V gene, clone size, CDR3 length, J gene, D gene, CDR3 DNA, CDR3 protein. The D gene is left open where the match is weak. Clone size is stated in some rows and not others, as once, few, many or a class when expanded.

>TRBV9|.|17|TRBJ2-3|TRBD1
TGTGCCAGCAGCGGACGGACAGGGGGTAGGACCACAGATACGCAGTATTTT
CASSGRTGGRTTDTQYF
>TRBV7-2|.|14|TRBJ2-3|.
TGTGCCAGCAGCTCACCCCGATACACAGATACGCAGTATTTT
CASSSPRYTDTQYF
>TRBV28|.|15|TRBJ2-1|.
TGTGCCAGCACCAGGAGGGAACCATCTAGCCGGGTGGAGTTCTTC
CASTRREPSSRVEFF
>TRBV3-1/TRBV3-2|.|15|TRBJ1-3|TRBD1
TGTGCCAGCAGCCATACAGGGGGCTCTGGAAACACCATATATTTT
CASSHTGGSGNTIYF
>TRBV9|.|19|TRBJ2-4|.
TGTGCCAGCAGCGTAGTTGGCAGGGACTCGGGAGTGGCCAAAAACATTCAGTACTTC
CASSVVGRDSGVAKNIQYF
>TRBV7-2|.|15|TRBJ1-2|.
TGTGCCAGCAGCCCTATGACGACAGCCCTCTATGGCTACACCTTC
CASSPMTTALYGYTF
>TRBV10-3|.|14|TRBJ1-1|.
TGTGCCATCGCCCAGGGGTGGGGGCCGAATGAAGCTTTCTTT
CAIAQGWGPNEAFF
>TRBV30|.|14|TRBJ2-5|TRBD2
TGTGCCTGGAATAAGGGACTAGCGTCAGAGACCCAGTACTTC
CAWNKGLASETQYF
>TRBV6-5|once|15|TRBJ2-2|.
TGTGCCAGCAGTCCGTTGAGCGCGGTCCCGGGGGAGCTGTTTTTT
CASSPLSAVPGELFF
>TRBV5-1|.|17|TRBJ2-6|.
TGCGCCAGCAGCTTGGGTCCCATAGGGTCCGGGGCCAACGTCCTGACTTTC
CASSLGPIGSGANVLTF
>TRBV19|.|12|TRBJ2-3|TRBD2
TGTGCCAGCGCGGCGGGGGCAGATACGCAGTATTTT
CASAAGADTQYF
>TRBV2|.|15|TRBJ1-5|.
TGTGCCAGCACCAGTGGAATCCTTAGCAATCAGCCCCAGCATTTT
CASTSGILSNQPQHF
>TRBV14|.|12|TRBJ1-2|.
TGTGCCAGCAGCGCGACAGTCTATGGCTACACCTTC
CASSATVYGYTF
>TRBV7-7|.|15|TRBJ2-5|TRBD1
TGTGCCAGCAGCGTAGGACAGGGAATACAAGAGACCCAGTACTTC
CASSVGQGIQETQYF
>TRBV7-9|.|15|TRBJ1-6|TRBD1
TGTGCCAGCAGCTGGTCGGGACAGGGGAATTCACCCCTCCACTTT
CASSWSGQGNSPLHF
>TRBV18|.|14|TRBJ2-5|.
TGTGCCAGCTCACCGGCTTACAATCAAGAGACCCAGTACTTC
CASSPAYNQETQYF
>TRBV30|.|13|TRBJ1-5|TRBD1
TGTGCCTGGAGCAGGGGGCACGATCAGCCCCAGCATTTT
CAWSRGHDQPQHF
>TRBV12-3/TRBV12-4|.|13|TRBJ1-2|.
TGTGCCAGCGTGCGAGGGGGGTACTATGGCTACACCTTC
CASVRGGYYGYTF
>TRBV5-1|few|16|TRBJ1-3|TRBD1
TGCGCCAGCAGCTTGACAACAGGGGGCTCTGGAAACACCATATATTTT
CASSLTTGGSGNTIYF
>TRBV19|.|13|TRBJ1-2|.
TGTGCCAGTAGATACAACGGGAGGGATGGCTACACCTTC
CASRYNGRDGYTF
>TRBV15|.|12|TRBJ2-1|.
TGTGCCACCAGCAGAGATAGAAATGAGCAGTTCTTC
CATSRDRNEQFF
>TRBV7-9|.|15|TRBJ2-5|.
TGTGCCAGCAGCTTAGCGGGGCAGGGGGGAGAGACCCAGTACTTC
CASSLAGQGGETQYF
>TRBV6-5|.|14|TRBJ1-6|.
TGTGCCAGCAGACCGGGCCGTAATAATTCACCCCTCCACTTT
CASRPGRNNSPLHF
>TRBV9|.|15|TRBJ1-5|.
TGTGCCAGCAGCGCGAGGGACGGGAAAGATCAGCCCCAGCATTTT
CASSARDGKDQPQHF
>TRBV30|.|14|TRBJ1-6|TRBD1
TGTGCCGTGTCGGACAGGGGGTTTAGATCACCCCTCCACTTT
CAVSDRGFRSPLHF
>TRBV7-9|.|12|TRBJ1-2|.
TGTGCCAGCGGGAGGACGGACTATGGCTACACCTTC
CASGRTDYGYTF